These 30 T cell receptor beta chains originate from one sample sequenced in a study of T cell repertoires in cytomegalovirus infection. MiXCR, run by TCRdb on the reads, gives a single entry per CDR3 protein. The data contain about 230,000 distinct CDR3 sequences, 22% of them singletons. Sequenced sample: CD8+ T cells from PBMCs. These receptors were taken from a human donor in good health (CMV status not recorded). Some clones in this sample may be carry-over from other donors' samples.

The V call is TRBV2, the J call TRBJ2-2; D is unclear. V was shortened by 6 bases and J by 6 bases, with 8 bases between the two germline ends. Germline V gives CDR1 SNHLY, CDR2 FYNNEI. The CDR3 covers 12 residues. The chain's CDR3 is CASSAGSGELFF. CDR3 DNA: TGTGCCAGCAGCGCTGGGTCCGGGGAGCTGTTTTTT.

This clonotype was counted ten times or more. This chain connects TRBV7-6 to TRBJ2-7; no firm D call. Trimming cost V 5 bases and J 2 bases, with 10 bases left between them. This CDR3 is built from 13 residues. Germline V gene lookup returns CDR1 SGHVS and CDR2 FNYEAQ. The CDR3 DNA is TGTGCCAGCAGCGGGCCGGGCGCCTACGAGCAGTACTTC. Protein: CASSGPGAYEQYF. The full variable domain, its missing parts supplied by reference TRBV7-6 and TRBJ2-7, is GAGVSQSPRYKVTKRGQDVALRCDPISGHVSLYWYRQALGQGPEFLTYFNYEAQQDKSGLPNDRFSAERPEGSISTLTIQRTEQRDSAMYRCASSGPGAYEQYFGPGTRLTVT.

This clonotype has just a few counts. The J gene is TRBJ1-1, the V gene TRBV20-1; D remains unclear. The V gene lost 3 bases and the J gene lost 1 base, with 9 bases spanning the gap. This CDR3 comprises 13 residues. CDR1 is DFQATT, CDR2 SNEGSKA, per germline (reference sequence). The CDR3: CSASESRNTEAFF. CDR3 coding DNA: TGCAGTGCTAGTGAGAGTCGGAACACTGAAGCTTTCTTT.

The V call is TRBV11-2, the J call TRBJ2-7; D perhaps matches TRBD2 (5 bases). From germline, CDR1 is SGHAT and CDR2 FQNNGV. The CDR3 covers 15 residues. Between the trimmed V and J ends, which lost 4 bases and 4 bases, there was a span of 17 bases. DNA for the CDR3: TGTGCCAGCAGCTCCCCCACGGAGGAGAGATACGAGCAGTACTTC. It specifies CASSSPTEERYEQYF.

This chain links TRBV7-9 with TRBJ1-1; 7 nucleotides line up with TRBD1. The J segment lost 4 bases and the V segment lost 7 bases, leaving 12 bases of the junction unmatched. The CDR3 has 15 amino acids. Germline V gene lookup returns CDR1 SEHNR and CDR2 FQNEAQ (reference sequence). As DNA, the CDR3 is TGTGCCAGCAACCCTATAGACAGGGTTGCCACTGAAGCTTTCTTT. Protein: CASNPIDRVATEAFF.

This clonotype was observed a few times. V is TRBV7-2 and J is TRBJ2-7; D perhaps matches TRBD1 (7 bases). The CDR3 loop spans 15 amino acids. Trimming cost V 5 bases and J 0 bases, with 14 bases left between them. Germline assignment: CDR1 SGHTA and CDR2 FQGNSA. The CDR3 here is CASSRAQGGSYEQYF. The CDR3 DNA reads TGTGCCAGCAGCCGCGCTCAGGGGGGCTCCTACGAGCAGTACTTC.

This clonotype was detected only a few times. The J gene is TRBJ1-1, the V gene TRBV5-6; perhaps TRBD1 as D (6 bases). The V end lost 0 bases, the J end lost 0 bases, and 9 bases lay between the germline ends. This CDR3 has 15 residues. Germline lookup yields CDR1 SGHDT and CDR2 YYEEEE. The CDR3 here is CASSLEGGMNTEAFF. For the CDR3, the DNA is TGTGCCAGCAGCTTGGAAGGGGGGATGAACACTGAAGCTTTCTTT.

The chain employs TRBV20-1 and TRBJ2-1; D uncertain. Germline CDR1 DFQATT, CDR2 SNEGSKA (reference sequence). V lost 3 bases and J lost 0, with 12 bases in between. The CDR3 extends over 15 amino acids. The chain's CDR3 is CSAREGWRSYNEQFF. The CDR3, as DNA: TGCAGTGCTAGGGAAGGGTGGCGCTCCTACAATGAGCAGTTCTTC.

Remarks on this clonotype: A much bigger clone sits one base away, suggesting this may be a read error. This rearrangement joins TRBV12-3 or TRBV12-4 to TRBJ2-2; possible D gene TRBD2, 6 bases. The CDR3 runs 14 residues. CDR3 nucleotide sequence: TGTGCCAGCATGGAGGGAGCGAACACCGGGGAGCTGGTTTTT. The encoded protein is CASMEGANTGELVF.

This chain joins TRBV24-1 and TRBJ2-1, with 9 bases matching TRBD2. The trim removed 4 bases at V and 5 bases at J, leaving 2 bases unmatched. Germline V gene data show CDR1 as KGHDR and CDR2 as SFDVKD. This CDR3 has 14 residues. In DNA form, the CDR3 reads TGTGCCACCAGTGAGGCGGGGGGGGACAATGAGCAGTTCTTC. Translated: CATSEAGGDNEQFF.

The sample holds a few counts of this clonotype. The rearrangement links TRBV6-6 to TRBJ2-3; D might be TRBD1 (6 bases). The germline V gene has CDR1 MNHNY and CDR2 SVGAGI (reference sequence). V was trimmed by 2 bases and J by 0 bases, leaving 18 bases between them. The CDR3 has 18 amino acids. The CDR3 sequence: CASSYRIRQALSTDTQYF. The CDR3 DNA reads as TGTGCCAGCAGTTACCGTATCAGACAGGCCCTTAGCACAGATACGCAGTATTTT.

The chain recombines TRBV6-6 with TRBJ1-1; D possibly corresponds to TRBD1 (5 bases). CDR3 length: 14 amino acids. V was cut by 4 bases and J by 0 bases, with 9 bases left in between. Germline V gene sequence: CDR1 MNHNY, CDR2 SVGAGI (reference sequence). CDR3 region: CASSSEGLNTEAFF. DNA of the CDR3: TGTGCCAGCAGTTCTGAGGGACTGAACACTGAAGCTTTCTTT.

The V call is TRBV19, the J call TRBJ2-1, with TRBD2 as a possible D gene (7 bases). CDR3 length equals 16 residues. Germline V lookup: CDR1 LNHDA, CDR2 SQIVND (reference sequence). The V end lost 2 bases, the J end lost 4 bases, and 15 bases lay between the germline ends. CDR3 nucleotides: TGTGCCAGTAGTATACTAGGGGGGGGTATTTACAATGAGCAGTTCTTC. Translated, it gives CASSILGGGIYNEQFF.

This clonotype was seen only a few times. The J gene is TRBJ2-7, the V gene TRBV12-3 or TRBV12-4; D is unclear. The CDR3 loop spans 13 amino acids. V was pared by 6 bases and J by 9 bases, with 18 bases between. In DNA form, the CDR3 reads TGTGCCAGCAGCTCTACGGACCTCGTAGGGCAGTACTTC. Amino acids: CASSSTDLVGQYF.

This clonotype was seen a single time. V and J are TRBV28 and TRBJ2-7; 16 nucleotides align to TRBD2. V lost 7 bases, J lost 3 bases, and 12 bases stayed unmatched. The CDR3 sequence is 18 residues long. Germline V gene data show CDR1 as MDHEN and CDR2 as SYDVKM. The CDR3 nucleotides are TGTGCCAGCACCCCGCCCGGGACTAGCGGGGGGGGTTACTACGAGCAGTACTTC. Its protein is CASTPPGTSGGGYYEQYF.

This chain uses TRBV9 with TRBJ2-3; the D is unclear. CDR1 is SGDLS and CDR2 is YYNGEE in the germline V gene. The CDR3 has 17 amino acids. Trimming left V 4 bases short and J 0 bases short, with 18 bases between. The CDR3 sequence: CASSPTDGSPSTDTQYF. CDR3 nucleotides: TGTGCCAGCAGCCCCACGGACGGTTCCCCTAGCACAGATACGCAGTATTTT. The entire variable domain, with the rest obtained from reference TRBV9 and TRBJ2-3, is as follows: DSGVTQTPKHLITATGQRVTLRCSPRSGDLSVYWYQQSLDQGLQFLIQYYNGEERAKGNILERFSAQQFPDLHSELNLSSLELGDSALYFCASSPTDGSPSTDTQYFGPGTRLTVL.

Concerning this clonotype itself: An end of the junction does not agree with germline; a read error may underlie this. The gene calls are TRBV19 and TRBJ2-5, with D maybe TRBD2 (5 bases). This CDR3 contains 11 residues. CDR1 LNHDA and CDR2 SQIVND come from the germline V gene (reference sequence). For the CDR3, the DNA is TGTGCCAGTAGCTGGGAGCGCCGCCTTCACTTC. Protein: CASSWERRLHF.

Remarks on this clonotype: A read error is possible here, since a much larger clone lies one base away. The CDR3 DNA reads as TGTGCCAGCTGGCGGACAGGGAGGGAAACTGAAGCTTTCTTT. This encodes CASWRTGRETEAFF. The gene calls are TRBV7-2 and TRBJ1-1, with 8 bases aligning to TRBD1. The V gene's germline CDR1 is SGHTA and CDR2 FQGNSA. The CDR3 runs to 14 residues. With 8 bases clipped from V and 5 bases from J, the junction kept 10 bases outside the gene matches.

This clonotype came up a few times. The chain links TRBV6-1 to TRBJ2-1; 11 positions agree with TRBD1. This CDR3 has 18 amino acids. The J segment lost 0 bases and the V segment lost 10 bases, leaving 14 bases of the junction unmatched. Germline V CDR1 and CDR2: MNHNS, SASEGT. As DNA, the CDR3 is TGTGCCACGAGAAGGGACAGGGGGGCGATGGGCTCCTACAATGAGCAGTTCTTC. Encoded protein: CATRRDRGAMGSYNEQFF.

This clonotype was observed a few times. The V gene is TRBV7-9, the J gene TRBJ2-5; weak D call: TRBD2 (6 bases). Trimming cost V 5 bases and J 1 base, with 11 bases left between them. This CDR3 spans 14 amino acids. Germline V lookup: CDR1 SEHNR, CDR2 FQNEAQ (reference sequence). CDR3 DNA: TGTGCCAGCAGCCCCCGGGGGACCCAAGAGACCCAGTACTTC. It translates to CASSPRGTQETQYF.

The genes are TRBV9 and TRBJ2-1; unclear D gene. The germline V gene has CDR1 SGDLS and CDR2 YYNGEE. The germline V and J ends were trimmed by 0 bases and 9 bases, with 10 bases remaining between them. CDR3 length: 13 amino acids. The CDR3 DNA follows: TGTGCCAGCAGCGTAGTGAACCGGCGTGAGCAGTTCTTC. Its translation is CASSVVNRREQFF.

This clonotype was seen repeatedly, ten times or more. The rearrangement links TRBV7-2 to TRBJ1-2; the D is unclear. Germline CDR1 and CDR2: SGHTA and FQGNSA. The CDR3 contains 13 residues. V dropped 0 bases and J dropped 5 bases, with 7 bases sitting between them. The CDR3 sequence: CASSLAADYGYTF. The CDR3 DNA reads as TGTGCCAGCAGCTTAGCGGCAGATTATGGCTACACCTTC.

This clonotype was seen a handful of times. The chain recombines TRBV20-1 with TRBJ2-1; no firm D call. The CDR3 loop spans 13 amino acids. V lost 0 bases, J lost 10 bases, and 13 bases lay in between. Germline lookup yields CDR1 DFQATT and CDR2 SNEGSKA (reference sequence). DNA for the CDR3: TGCAGTGCTAGAGAGGCCAATCAGAGGGAGCAGTTCTTC. Translating gives CSAREANQREQFF.

The chain carries TRBV29-1 and TRBJ1-1, with D uncertain. Trimming removed 5 bases at V and 3 bases at J, with 10 bases between. The CDR3 totals 12 residues. Germline CDR1 is SQVTM and CDR2 is ANQGSEA. This chain's CDR3 is CSVPYGDTEAFF. The CDR3 nucleotides read TGCAGCGTTCCTTACGGGGACACTGAAGCTTTCTTT.

Many counts were recorded for this clonotype. This chain uses TRBV28 with TRBJ1-4; D is perhaps TRBD1 (6 bases). There are 16 residues in the CDR3. Per germline, CDR1 MDHEN and CDR2 SYDVKM. V lost 5 bases and J lost 8, with 21 bases in between. CDR3 in amino acids: CASSLLAGGLGEKLFF. The CDR3 bases are TGTGCCAGCAGTCTTCTCGCTGGGGGGCTGGGAGAAAAACTGTTTTTT.

This clonotype appeared a few times. V gene TRBV11-2 combines with J gene TRBJ2-7, with a tentative D call TRBD2 (7 bases). V gave up 5 bases and J gave up 4 bases, with 12 bases separating them. This CDR3 contains 13 residues. The germline CDR1 and CDR2 sequences are SGHAT and FQNNGV. CDR3 in amino acids: CASSLGGLYEQYF. The CDR3 DNA follows: TGTGCCAGCAGCCTGGGGGGGCTTTACGAGCAGTACTTC.

The chain recombines TRBV20-1 with TRBJ1-1; D perhaps matches TRBD1 (6 bases). The CDR3 extends over 12 amino acids. Germline V gene data show CDR1 as DFQATT and CDR2 as SNEGSKA (reference sequence). The V end lost 1 base, the J end lost 6 bases, and 9 bases lay between the germline ends. CDR3 loop: CSARVQGPEAFF. The DNA for the CDR3 is TGCAGTGCTAGAGTACAGGGCCCTGAAGCTTTCTTT.

This clonotype is deemed large. The chain joins TRBV4-1 to TRBJ2-1; D is unresolved. The V gene lost 4 bases and the J gene lost 2 bases, with 6 bases spanning the gap. The CDR3 spans 13 residues. CDR1 is MGHRA, CDR2 YSYEKL, per germline. In DNA form, the CDR3 reads TGCGCCAGCAGCCCCCCCACCTACAATGAGCAGTTCTTC. Translating it yields CASSPPTYNEQFF.

In nucleotides, the CDR3 is TGTGCCAGCAGCGAACAGGGAGAGGAGACCCAGTACTTC. Protein product: CASSEQGEETQYF. The rearrangement joins TRBV3-1 to TRBJ2-5; tentative D call: TRBD1 (6 bases). CDR3 length: 13 amino acids. With 5 bases removed from V and 5 bases from J, the gap between germline ends came to 12 bases. Per the germline V gene, CDR1 is LGHDT and CDR2 is YNNKEL (reference sequence).

There are many counts of this clonotype. This chain uses TRBV7-9 with TRBJ2-5; possibly TRBD2 for D (6 bases). Trimming took 4 bases from V and 2 from J, leaving 11 bases between them. The CDR3 has 14 amino acids. Germline lookup yields CDR1 SEHNR and CDR2 FQNEAQ (reference sequence). The CDR3 region is CASSSNLAQETQYF. The CDR3 DNA reads as TGTGCCAGCAGCTCCAACCTAGCGCAAGAGACCCAGTACTTC.